This record looks at one T cell receptor (beta chain) sequence and its context. TCRdb re-called the 5' RACE reads through MiXCR, storing one row per CDR3 protein. The sample lists under 65,000 distinct CDR3 sequences; 10% to 15% were seen once. This record comes from a study of early T cells in non-severe SARS-CoV-2 infection. The CDR3 sequence is 16 residues long. From germline, CDR1 is LGHNA and CDR2 YNFKEQ. V was clipped by 0 bases and J by 0 bases, with 9 bases between them. The sample taken for sequencing was whole blood. The receptor's source is an adult who was a healthcare worker with PCR-confirmed SARS-CoV-2 infection or an uninfected control (not recorded which). The chain has TRBV4-2 and TRBJ1-3, with a tentative D call TRBD1 (5 bases). The chain's CDR3 is CASSQDGTSSGNTIYF. In DNA, the CDR3 is TGTGCCAGCAGCCAAGACGGGACGAGCTCTGGAAACACCATATATTTT.